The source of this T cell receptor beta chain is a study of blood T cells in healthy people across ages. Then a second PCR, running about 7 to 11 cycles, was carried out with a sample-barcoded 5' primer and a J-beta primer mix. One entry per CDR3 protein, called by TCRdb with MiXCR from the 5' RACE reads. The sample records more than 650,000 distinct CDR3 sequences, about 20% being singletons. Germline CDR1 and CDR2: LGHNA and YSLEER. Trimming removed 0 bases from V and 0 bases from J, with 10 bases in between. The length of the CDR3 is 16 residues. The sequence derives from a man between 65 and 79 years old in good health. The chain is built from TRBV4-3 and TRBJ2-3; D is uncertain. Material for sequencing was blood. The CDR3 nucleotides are TGCGCCAGCAGCCAAGATATCCTAGGTAGCACAGATACGCAGTATTTT. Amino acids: CASSQDILGSTDTQYF.